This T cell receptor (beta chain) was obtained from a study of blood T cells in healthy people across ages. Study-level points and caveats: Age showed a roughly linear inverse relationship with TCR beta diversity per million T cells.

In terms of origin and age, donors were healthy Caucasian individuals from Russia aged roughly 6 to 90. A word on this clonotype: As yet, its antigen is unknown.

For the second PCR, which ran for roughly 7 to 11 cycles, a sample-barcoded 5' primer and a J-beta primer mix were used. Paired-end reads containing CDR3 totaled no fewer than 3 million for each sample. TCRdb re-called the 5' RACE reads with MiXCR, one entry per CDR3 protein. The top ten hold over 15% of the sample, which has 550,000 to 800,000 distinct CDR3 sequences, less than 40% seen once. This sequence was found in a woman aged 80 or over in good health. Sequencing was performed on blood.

CDR3 loop: CVGSKGWGTEAFF. In nucleotides, the CDR3 is TGTGTGGGGTCTAAGGGATGGGGCACTGAAGCTTTCTTT. The chain has TRBV12-3 or TRBV12-4 and TRBJ1-1; D unclear. This CDR3 comprises 13 residues.